Following are 13 T cell receptor beta chains from one sample sequenced in a study of T cell responses to AZD1222 COVID-19 vaccine. The method was immunoSEQ multiplex PCR; TCRdb's version includes in-frame clones alone and lacks a portion of them. The data hold around 100,000 clones, with over 80% observed a single time. Specimen: peripheral blood, collected on day 0 of AZD1222 vaccination. The receptors stem from an adult in good health.

V gene TRBV15 combines with J gene TRBJ2-5; D ambiguous. V was pared by 0 bases and J by 4 bases, with 6 bases between. The CDR3 has 13 amino acids. Looked up from germline, CDR1 is LNHNV and CDR2 is YYDKDF (reference sequence). The CDR3 DNA follows: TGTGCCACCAGCAGAGATCCGGGAGAGACCCAGTACTTC. Protein sequence: CATSRDPGETQYF.

The chain is built from TRBV4-1 and TRBJ1-2; D unresolved. Trimming cost V 5 bases and J 5 bases, with 12 bases left between them. The germline V gene encodes CDR1 MGHRA and CDR2 YSYEKL. The CDR3 has 13 amino acids. CDR3 protein: CASSVRMLYGYTF. The DNA of the CDR3 is TGCGCCAGCAGCGTCAGGATGTTGTATGGCTACACCTTC.

The sample holds a few counts of this clone. This chain uses TRBV6-5 with TRBJ2-1, with a weak D call TRBD1 (5 bases). The CDR3 is 14 residues long. Trimming removed 0 bases from V and 5 bases from J, with 8 bases in between. Germline V gives CDR1 MNHEY, CDR2 SVGAGI. The CDR3 DNA sequence: TGTGCCAGCAGTTACTCGGGCAGGGACAATGAGCAGTTCTTC. Translating it yields CASSYSGRDNEQFF.

The chain has TRBV6-6 and TRBJ1-1; weak D call: TRBD1 (5 bases). Germline CDR1 MNHNY, CDR2 SVGAGI (reference sequence). Trimming shortened V by 9 bases and J by 4 bases, and 21 bases separated the two germline ends. The CDR3 runs 15 residues. The CDR3 is CASTYGGGAGTEAFF. Written as DNA, the CDR3 is TGTGCCAGTACTTACGGGGGAGGGGCCGGCACTGAAGCTTTCTTT.

CDR3 amino acids: CASSGQGEPLDYGYTF. The DNA of the CDR3 is TGTGCCAGCAGTGGACAGGGGGAGCCCCTCGACTATGGCTACACCTTC. This chain uses TRBV6-1 with TRBJ1-2; 9 nucleotides align to TRBD1. Germline CDR1 reads MNHNS; CDR2 reads SASEGT. The V segment lost 4 bases and the J segment 3 bases; nucleotides outside the gene matches: 9. The CDR3 spans 16 residues.

This clone came up once. In DNA, the CDR3 is TGTGCCAGCTCACCAAACGGACAGGCCCAGGGTTCACCCCTCCACTTT. Residues: CASSPNGQAQGSPLHF. The gene calls are TRBV18 and TRBJ1-6, with TRBD1 matching 7 bases. The ends lost 2 bases at V and 9 bases at J; junction bases unmatched: 10. Germline V gives CDR1 KGHSH, CDR2 LQKENI. This CDR3 region has 16 residues.

In nucleotides, the CDR3 is TGTGCCAGCAGATCGGAGGGATCCTACGAGCAGTACTTC. Its protein product is CASRSEGSYEQYF. The rearrangement joins TRBV3-1 (or the pseudogene TRBV3-2) to TRBJ2-7; maybe TRBD2 (6 bases). This CDR3 region has 13 residues. V was cut by 6 bases and J by 1 base, with 10 bases left in between. Germline CDR1 reads LGHDT; CDR2 reads YNNKEL (reference sequence).

V gene TRBV6-1 combines with J gene TRBJ1-2, with D hard to call. The CDR3 is 15 residues long. The V and J ends lost 3 bases and 2 bases respectively, with 13 bases between them. Germline CDR1 is MNHNS and CDR2 is SASEGT. In nucleotides, the CDR3 is TGTGCCAGCAGTGAGGGTGCAGGACGAAACTATGGCTACACCTTC. Amino acids: CASSEGAGRNYGYTF.

The chain uses TRBV11-2 and TRBJ1-1; weak D call: TRBD1 (5 bases). Germline CDR1 SGHAT, CDR2 FQNNGV. This CDR3 comprises 13 residues. Trimming shortened V by 2 bases and J by 11 bases, and 15 bases separated the two germline ends. The CDR3 DNA reads TGTGCCAGCAGCTTAAATCTCCGGGACTTGGCTTTCTTT. Translation: CASSLNLRDLAFF.

V gene TRBV24-1 combines with J gene TRBJ1-5; 7 nucleotides match TRBD1. J lost 4 bases, V lost 5 bases, and 10 bases had no gene match. The CDR3 extends over 16 amino acids. In germline, CDR1 is KGHDR, CDR2 SFDVKD. CDR3: CATSGAPGQTNQPQHF. The DNA for the CDR3 is TGTGCCACCAGTGGGGCTCCGGGACAGACAAATCAGCCCCAGCATTTT.

This chain links TRBV9 with TRBJ1-1; D perhaps matches TRBD1 (6 bases). The CDR3 consists of 14 residues. CDR1 SGDLS and CDR2 YYNGEE come from the germline V gene. The V gene lost 6 bases and the J gene lost 4 bases, with 16 bases spanning the gap. CDR3: CASKTGLEGTEAFF. The CDR3 nucleotides are TGTGCCAGCAAAACAGGGCTCGAGGGCACTGAAGCTTTCTTT.

The chain carries TRBV5-6 and TRBJ2-7; no clear D gene. This CDR3 comprises 13 residues. CDR1 is SGHDT and CDR2 is YYEEEE in the germline V gene. V was pared by 4 bases and J by 3 bases, with 11 bases between. This CDR3 reads CASSGGRIYEQYF. CDR3 DNA: TGTGCCAGCAGCGGTGGAAGGATCTACGAGCAGTACTTC.

The genes are TRBV11-1 and TRBJ1-3, with 7 bases lining up with TRBD1. CDR3 size: 14 residues. Germline CDR1 SGHAT, CDR2 FQDESV (reference sequence). After removal of 3 bases from V and 4 bases from J, the junction contained 3 bases not matched to a gene. CDR3 bases: TGTGCCAGCAGCTTCGACAGGGCAGGAAACACCATATATTTT. This encodes CASSFDRAGNTIYF.